What follows are 7 T cell receptor beta chains derived from one specimen sequenced in a study of immune characterization of retroperitoneal liposarcoma. Each CDR3 protein gets one entry after TCRdb re-called the PCR reads with MiXCR. The sample includes over 8,000 distinct CDR3 sequences, around a third of them seen just once. The source material was tumor tissue. These receptors were collected from a female donor with retroperitoneal liposarcoma.

This clonotype is deemed medium-sized. The rearrangement joins TRBV12-3 or TRBV12-4 to TRBJ2-1; D possibly corresponds to TRBD2 (5 bases). Near its end, the DNA agrees better with TRBJ2-7, so the J call may be wrong. The CDR3 is 14 residues long. CDR3 in DNA: TGTGCCAGCAGCCTGGACTGGCTACCCTACGAGCAGTACTTC. Protein product: CASSLDWLPYEQYF.

This clonotype has a count of ten or more. The gene calls are TRBV27 and TRBJ1-5; D is ambiguous. Germline V lookup: CDR1 MNHEY, CDR2 SMNVEV (reference sequence). Between the trimmed V and J ends, which lost 6 bases and 4 bases, there was a span of 10 bases. There are 13 residues in the CDR3. CDR3 coding DNA: TGTGCCAGCAGCCGGATCGGGAATCAGCCCCAGCATTTT. It specifies CASSRIGNQPQHF.

This clonotype has a count of ten or more. The rearrangement joins TRBV7-6 to TRBJ2-5; D may be TRBD2 (6 bases). Germline values: CDR1 SGHVS, CDR2 FNYEAQ. The CDR3 has 15 residues. The V end lost 3 bases, the J end lost 5 bases, and 16 bases lay between the germline ends. CDR3 sequence (DNA): TGTGCCAGCAGCTTCGGACTGAGTGGGGGGGAGACCCAGTACTTC. Encoded protein: CASSFGLSGGETQYF.

This clonotype was counted many times. The chain couples TRBV7-6 to TRBJ2-1; D gene uncertain. There are 12 residues in the CDR3. Germline CDR1 SGHVS, CDR2 FNYEAQ. V was shortened by 5 bases and J by 13 bases, with 15 bases between the two germline ends. The CDR3 DNA is TGTGCCAGCAGCCAAAATCCGGGTCCCCAGTTCTTC. Translated: CASSQNPGPQFF.

This clonotype was seen many times. This rearrangement joins TRBV6-1 to TRBJ2-2; D is perhaps TRBD2 (6 bases). CDR1 is MNHNS and CDR2 is SASEGT in the germline V gene. CDR3 length: 14 amino acids. The V end was cut by 8 bases, the J end by 4 bases, with 14 bases between. The CDR3 spells CASVSGDSTGELFF. The CDR3, as DNA: TGTGCCAGCGTCTCGGGAGATAGCACCGGGGAGCTGTTTTTT.

This chain uses TRBV9 with TRBJ2-3, with a possible D match to TRBD2 (5 bases). V was pared by 4 bases and J by 1 base, with 13 bases between. This CDR3 has 15 amino acids. CDR1 is SGDLS, CDR2 YYNGEE, per germline. The CDR3, as DNA: TGTGCCAGCAGCTTCCTAGTCGGGGGCACAGATACGCAGTATTTT. It is translated as CASSFLVGGTDTQYF.

The rearrangement uses TRBV6-1 and TRBJ2-3; TRBD2 aligns across 12 bases. The V gene end was trimmed by 8 bases and the J gene end by 5 bases; junction bases not matched to a gene: 2. Germline CDR1 reads MNHNS; CDR2 reads SASEGT. This CDR3 has 13 residues. CDR3 in amino acids: CASETSGGDTQYF. CDR3 bases: TGTGCCAGCGAGACTAGCGGGGGAGATACGCAGTATTTT.